The 30 T cell receptor beta chains below all came from one sample that was sequenced in a study of T cells in localized non-small cell lung cancer. Profiling relied on immunoSEQ multiplex PCR, and the TCRdb table lists in-frame clones only, not all of them. The table records 15,000 or so clones, over 75% of them present only once. Material: peripheral blood mononuclear cells, obtained before any cancer treatment. The receptors were gathered from a male donor at least 60 years old with stage II lung adenocarcinoma.

This rearrangement joins TRBV6-6 to TRBJ2-1; 9 bases fit TRBD2. This CDR3 comprises 15 residues. Looked up from germline, CDR1 is MNHNY and CDR2 is SVGAGI (reference sequence). J gave up 3 bases and V 2 bases, and 2 bases lay outside the gene matches. The CDR3 loop reads CASSYERGVYNEQFF. The CDR3 nucleotides read TGTGCCAGCAGTTACGAGCGGGGGGTCTACAATGAGCAGTTCTTC.

The chain has TRBV28 and TRBJ2-7; D gene unclear. From germline, CDR1 is MDHEN and CDR2 SYDVKM. Trimming left V 5 bases short and J 5 bases short, with 13 bases between. CDR3 length: 13 residues. This CDR3 reads CASSPSLGNEQYF. CDR3 sequence (DNA): TGTGCCAGCAGTCCTAGTCTGGGGAACGAGCAGTACTTC.

This rearrangement joins TRBV5-6 to TRBJ1-1, with D tentatively TRBD1 (5 bases). Germline CDR1 SGHDT, CDR2 YYEEEE. The CDR3 is 15 amino acids. The ends were cut back, 0 bases at V and 5 bases at J, with 14 bases in the middle. CDR3 in DNA: TGTGCCAGCAGCTTGGGGCCTGGTGGGGGAACTGAAGCTTTCTTT. It specifies CASSLGPGGGTEAFF. Drawing the rest from reference TRBV5-6 and TRBJ1-1, the complete variable domain is DAGVTQSPTHLIKTRGQQVTLRCSPKSGHDTVSWYQQALGQGPQFIFQYYEEEERQRGNFPDRFSGHQFPNYSSELNVNALLLGDSALYLCASSLGPGGGTEAFFGQGTRLTVV.

This clone was picked up one time. The chain combines TRBV29-1 with TRBJ2-1, with 7 nucleotides matching TRBD2. The CDR3 runs to 16 residues. Germline V lookup: CDR1 SQVTM, CDR2 ANQGSEA. Germline trimming cut 4 bases from V and 9 bases from J; bases unmatched to any gene: 18. The CDR3, as DNA: TGCAGCGTTGGGTGTTTAAGCGGGACTGGCCCCTGTGAGCAGTTCTTC. Protein sequence: CSVGCLSGTGPCEQFF.

CDR3 sequence reads: CASSLEGQGLGEQYF. CDR3 DNA sequence: TGCGCCAGCAGCTTGGAGGGACAGGGGTTAGGGGAGCAGTACTTC. This sequence joins TRBV5-1 and TRBJ2-7; the match to TRBD1 covers 10 bases. This CDR3 contains 15 residues. Germline CDR1 and CDR2: SGHRS and YFSETQ. V was pared by 0 bases and J by 7 bases, with 7 bases of the junction left unmatched.

V usage is TRBV2 and J usage is TRBJ1-5, with TRBD1 identical over 9 bases. V dropped 1 base and J dropped 6; count of bases not matched to a gene: 1. This CDR3 region has 14 residues. Germline CDR1 SNHLY, CDR2 FYNNEI. CDR3 DNA: TGTGCCAGCAGTGAAGGACAGGGGGGTCAGCCCCAGCATTTT. This encodes CASSEGQGGQPQHF.

The chain links TRBV5-1 to TRBJ2-3; D could derive from TRBD1 or TRBD2 (5 bases each). V shed 0 bases and J shed 2 bases, with 13 bases lying between them. Per germline, CDR1 SGHRS and CDR2 YFSETQ. CDR3 length: 16 residues. The CDR3 reads CASSLGGTKFTDTQYF. For the CDR3, the DNA is TGCGCCAGCAGCTTGGGAGGGACCAAATTCACAGATACGCAGTATTTT.

V is TRBV19 and J is TRBJ1-2, with a weak D call TRBD1 (5 bases). The CDR3 is made up of 15 amino acids. Germline loops: CDR1 LNHDA, CDR2 SQIVND (reference sequence). Trimming shortened V by 6 bases and J by 4 bases, and 18 bases separated the two germline ends. For the CDR3, the DNA is TGTGCCAGTAGAGACACTCCGGGACCGACCTATGGCTACACCTTC. Its translation is CASRDTPGPTYGYTF.

The chain couples TRBV6-1 to TRBJ1-5; TRBD1 might be the D (6 bases). Germline V CDR1 and CDR2: MNHNS, SASEGT. The CDR3 loop spans 18 amino acids. V shed 4 bases and J shed 0 bases, with 19 bases lying between them. The CDR3 region is CASSGQVQGPSSNQPQHF. CDR3 bases: TGTGCCAGCAGTGGACAGGTCCAAGGTCCTTCTAGCAATCAGCCCCAGCATTTT.

This chain links TRBV10-2 with TRBJ1-5; 7 bases are shared with TRBD1. The CDR3 extends over 14 amino acids. V was clipped by 6 bases and J by 5 bases; unmatched bases: 7. Germline values: CDR1 WSHSY, CDR2 SAAADI. In DNA form, the CDR3 reads TGCGCCAGCAGCTCCGGGACAGTTCATCAGCCCCAGCATTTT. Residues: CASSSGTVHQPQHF.

This clone has just one count. This chain joins TRBV30 and TRBJ1-6; the D gene is possibly TRBD1 (6 bases). V dropped 1 base and J dropped 0 bases, with 13 bases sitting between them. This CDR3 is built from 17 residues. Germline CDR1 reads GTSNPN; CDR2 reads SVGIG (reference sequence). The CDR3 spells CAWSGGASPSYNSPLHF. DNA of the CDR3: TGTGCCTGGAGTGGGGGGGCCTCCCCCTCCTATAATTCACCCCTCCACTTT.

The V gene is TRBV30, the J gene TRBJ1-2, with 10 bases that match TRBD1. The CDR3 contains 14 residues. Germline values: CDR1 GTSNPN, CDR2 SVGIG (reference sequence). V was pared by 2 bases and J by 8 bases, with 8 bases of the junction left unmatched. CDR3 in amino acids: CAWSRDRGKEGYTF. In DNA, the CDR3 is TGTGCCTGGAGTCGGGACAGGGGAAAGGAGGGCTACACCTTC.

The chain combines TRBV4-3 with TRBJ2-6; tentatively, D is TRBD1 (5 bases). V lost 4 bases to trimming and J lost 0 bases, with 16 bases between them. The CDR3 has 18 amino acids. The germline gives CDR1 LGHNA, CDR2 YSLEER. CDR3 coding DNA: TGCGCCAGCAGCCCCTGGCTGCAGGGTGACTCTGGGGCCAACGTCCTGACTTTC. Translation gives CASSPWLQGDSGANVLTF.

This chain connects TRBV7-9 to TRBJ2-7; TRBD1 matches at 7 bases. CDR1 is SEHNR, CDR2 FQNEAQ, per germline (reference sequence). V shed 5 bases, J shed 2 bases, and the junction held 9 bases outside the gene matches. The CDR3 runs to 15 residues. The CDR3 bases are TGTGCCAGCAGCCGTCTAGGGGACAGCACCTACGAGCAGTACTTC. This translates into CASSRLGDSTYEQYF.

This clone was counted a single time. This chain links TRBV5-5 with TRBJ2-3; D is ambiguous. The CDR3 has 13 residues. The germline CDR1 and CDR2 sequences are SGHKS and YYEKEE (reference sequence). V was clipped by 2 bases and J by 6 bases, with 10 bases between them. The CDR3 protein is CASSFGSWDTQYF. CDR3 nucleotide sequence: TGTGCCAGCAGCTTCGGGTCGTGGGATACGCAGTATTTT. Drawing the rest from reference TRBV5-5 and TRBJ2-3, the complete variable domain is DAGVTQSPTHLIKTRGQQVTLRCSPISGHKSVSWYQQVLGQGPQFIFQYYEKEERGRGNFPDRFSARQFPNYSSELNVNALLLGDSALYLCASSFGSWDTQYFGPGTRLTVL.

V and J are TRBV18 and TRBJ1-5; perhaps TRBD1 as D (5 bases). The CDR3 has 13 residues. Trimming removed 0 bases at V and 7 bases at J, with 7 bases between. Germline assignment: CDR1 KGHSH and CDR2 LQKENI. The CDR3 sequence: CASSPPAGQPQHF. CDR3 coding DNA: TGTGCCAGCTCACCACCGGCAGGGCAGCCCCAGCATTTT.

J is TRBJ2-1 and V is TRBV19, with D unresolved. The CDR3 runs to 12 residues. V was shortened by 8 bases and J by 5 bases, with 10 bases between the two germline ends. Germline V gene sequence: CDR1 LNHDA, CDR2 SQIVND (reference sequence). CDR3 loop: CASGVRDNEQFF. DNA of the CDR3: TGTGCCAGTGGGGTTAGAGACAATGAGCAGTTCTTC.

The genes are TRBV15 and TRBJ1-1, with D uncertain. V was clipped by 6 bases and J by 10 bases, with 18 bases between them. This CDR3 comprises 13 residues. Germline V gives CDR1 LNHNV, CDR2 YYDKDF (reference sequence). The CDR3 coding sequence is TGTGCCACCAGTTTCTCCGCAGGCTGGGTAGCTTTCTTT. It specifies CATSFSAGWVAFF.

J is TRBJ2-3 and V is TRBV2; TRBD1 or TRBD2 may be the D gene (5 bases each). There are 17 residues in the CDR3. From germline, CDR1 is SNHLY and CDR2 FYNNEI. The V and J ends lost 3 bases and 0 bases respectively, with 16 bases between them. For the CDR3, the DNA is TGTGCCAGCAGTGAGTCGGGGACCACTTCTAGCACAGATACGCAGTATTTT. Translation gives CASSESGTTSSTDTQYF. Based on the CDR3 plus reference TRBV2 and TRBJ2-3, the full variable domain is EPEVTQTPSHQVTQMGQEVILRCVPISNHLYFYWYRQILGQKVEFLVSFYNNEISEKSEIFDDQFSVERPDGSNFTLKIRSTKLEDSAMYFCASSESGTTSSTDTQYFGPGTRLTVL.

The chain employs TRBV6-4 and TRBJ2-3; D possibly matches TRBD1 or TRBD2 (5 bases each). The V end was cut by 3 bases, the J end by 10 bases, with 14 bases between. The CDR3 spans 13 residues. Germline CDR1 MRHNA, CDR2 SNTAGT. The CDR3 sequence is CASSETGDVAQYF. DNA of the CDR3: TGTGCCAGCAGTGAGACTGGGGACGTGGCGCAGTATTTT.

This sequence joins TRBV5-6 and TRBJ2-7, with D unclear. The CDR3 totals 11 residues. Per germline, CDR1 SGHDT and CDR2 YYEEEE. The V end was cut by 3 bases, the J end by 6 bases, with 7 bases between. This CDR3 is CASSSRREQYF. Here the CDR3 DNA reads TGTGCCAGCAGCTCCCGGCGCGAGCAGTACTTC.

Written as DNA, the CDR3 is TGTGCCAGTAAGCGGGACAGGGACAATCAGCCCCAGCATTTT. Its translation is CASKRDRDNQPQHF. The J gene is TRBJ1-5, the V gene TRBV6-1, with 9 bases identical to TRBD1. Germline V gene lookup returns CDR1 MNHNS and CDR2 SASEGT. J gave up 3 bases and V 9 bases, and 6 bases lay outside the gene matches. This CDR3 is 14 amino acids long.

The gene calls are TRBV25-1 and TRBJ1-2; D possibly corresponds to TRBD1 (6 bases). V was trimmed by 5 bases and J by 6 bases, leaving 16 bases between them. This CDR3 is 14 amino acids long. CDR1 and CDR2 (germline): MGHDK, SYGVNS. This chain's CDR3 is CASSKNRERDGYTF. Here the CDR3 DNA reads TGTGCCAGCAGTAAGAACAGGGAAAGAGATGGCTACACCTTC.

V usage is TRBV5-5 and J usage is TRBJ2-1; TRBD1 is a possible D gene (6 bases). The V gene lost 1 base and the J gene lost 5 bases, with 19 bases spanning the gap. The CDR3 loop spans 17 amino acids. Germline CDR1 and CDR2: SGHKS and YYEKEE (reference sequence). The DNA for the CDR3 is TGTGCCAGCAGCTTGAGGGGACCTGACAGGTATAACAATGAGCAGTTCTTC. Translation gives CASSLRGPDRYNNEQFF.

This clone was seen a single time. The CDR3 nucleotides are TGTGCCAGCAGCCCGGGGCCCCCAGACACTGAAGCTTTCTTT. This sequence encodes CASSPGPPDTEAFF. The V gene is TRBV5-5, the J gene TRBJ1-1; the D gene is possibly TRBD1 (5 bases). Germline V gives CDR1 SGHKS, CDR2 YYEKEE (reference sequence). The length of the CDR3 is 14 residues. The germline V and J ends were trimmed by 4 bases and 3 bases, with 13 bases remaining between them.

The chain couples TRBV5-1 to TRBJ1-2; D not certain. Germline loops: CDR1 SGHRS, CDR2 YFSETQ. CDR3 length: 14 amino acids. Deletions cut 2 bases from V and 4 bases from J, with 12 bases between. Here the CDR3 DNA reads TGCGCCAGCAGCTTCGACGCACAGTTCTATGGCTACACCTTC. It translates to CASSFDAQFYGYTF.

The table lists this clone with a count of one. The chain joins TRBV7-8 to TRBJ1-1; unclear D gene. With 1 base removed from V and 6 bases from J, the gap between germline ends came to 6 bases. Germline lookup yields CDR1 SGHVS and CDR2 FQNEAQ. This CDR3 spans 12 amino acids. The CDR3 spells CASSLDSAEAFF. Here the CDR3 DNA reads TGTGCCAGCAGCTTAGATTCGGCTGAAGCTTTCTTT. Full variable domain (rest looked up from reference TRBV7-8 and TRBJ1-1): GAGVSQSPRYKVAKRGQDVALRCDPISGHVSLFWYQQALGQGPEFLTYFQNEAQLDKSGLPSDRFFAERPEGSVSTLKIQRTQQEDSAVYLCASSLDSAEAFFGQGTRLTVV.

The V gene is TRBV5-6, the J gene TRBJ2-1, with a possible D match to TRBD1 (6 bases). Trimming stripped 4 bases from V and 4 bases from J, with 9 bases between. Per the germline V gene, CDR1 is SGHDT and CDR2 is YYEEEE. This CDR3 has 13 residues. CDR3 residues: CASSTDRYNEQFF. Written as DNA, the CDR3 is TGTGCCAGCAGCACCGACAGGTACAATGAGCAGTTCTTC. The full variable domain, with the rest looked up from reference TRBV5-6 and TRBJ2-1, is DAGVTQSPTHLIKTRGQQVTLRCSPKSGHDTVSWYQQALGQGPQFIFQYYEEEERQRGNFPDRFSGHQFPNYSSELNVNALLLGDSALYLCASSTDRYNEQFFGPGTRLTVL.

The chain carries TRBV7-9 and TRBJ2-5; 10 nucleotides line up with TRBD1. The germline CDR1 and CDR2 sequences are SEHNR and FQNEAQ (reference sequence). V was clipped by 1 base and J by 9 bases; unmatched bases: 8. The CDR3 consists of 15 residues. CDR3 DNA: TGTGCCAGCAGCTTAGTTGGGACAGGGGAAGGTGCCCAGTACTTC. Translation: CASSLVGTGEGAQYF.

J is TRBJ1-1 and V is TRBV14, with D uncertain. CDR3 length equals 12 residues. CDR1 is SGHDN and CDR2 is FVKESK in the germline V gene. The V end lost 8 bases, the J end lost 1 base, and 8 bases lay between the germline ends. The CDR3 region is CASGVTNTEAFF. In DNA form, the CDR3 reads TGTGCCAGCGGGGTCACGAACACTGAAGCTTTCTTT.